The clone carrying this T cell receptor (beta chain) was counted ten times or more. The sample comes from a study of T cells in Graves' hyperthyroidism and ophthalmopathy. The overall study: Specimen type is peripheral blood, collected at initial diagnosis prior to any treatment.

If no ophthalmopathy progression occurred within 18 months, Graves' hyperthyroidism was stable. Patients aged 18 to 65 with hyperthyroidism were newly diagnosed, with duration under 2 months. Regions amplified from RNA transcripts were the TCR beta CDR3 regions. An initial round of RT-PCR targeting the TCR CDR3 relied on the HTBI primer set. One entry per CDR3 protein results from TCRdb running MiXCR on the multiplex PCR reads. The repertoire holds around 440,000 distinct CDR3 sequences, with 15% to 18% as singletons. Germline V gives CDR1 MNHEY, CDR2 SMNVEV (reference sequence). The CDR3 runs 18 residues. V lost 0 bases, J lost 5 bases, and 9 bases stayed unmatched.

The material sequenced was blood. The chain is built from TRBV27 and TRBJ2-2; TRBD2 matches 10 bases. The TCR comes from a woman under 30 with Graves' hyperthyroidism. The CDR3 DNA reads TGTGCCAGCAGTTTATCTACGGCCGGAGCGGGAGGGACCGGGGAGCTGTTTTTT. Translating it yields CASSLSTAGAGGTGELFF.